This T cell receptor (beta chain) emerged from a study of regulatory T cells in long-lasting Graves disease. About the study: More than 5 years of antithyroid drugs with positive TSH receptor antibodies defined persistent Graves' disease. Study-wide points: Gene preferences differed: TRBV28, TRBJ1-2, TRBJ2-5 in persistent cases. Reduced TCR diversity was observed in persistent Graves' patients versus newly diagnosed patients.

As to time point: persistent/refractory GD, antithyroid drugs over 5 years with positive TRAb. PBMCs provided the RNA from which the TCR library was made. Those enrolled as patients came out of an endocrinology department in Xi'an, China. Construction of TCR beta libraries relied on iRepertoire HTBI primers and on Arm-PCR targeting CDR3 regions. In TCRdb, the multiplex PCR reads were re-called with MiXCR into one record per CDR3 protein. The profile shows around 430,000 distinct CDR3 sequences, 20% to 25% of them singletons. This clonotype was observed at least ten times. The antigen is undetermined. Germline V CDR1 and CDR2: MNHEY, SVGAGI. Trimming took 2 bases from V and 0 from J, leaving 8 bases between them. The CDR3 has 16 residues.

The sequenced sample was peripheral blood mononuclear cells (PBMCs), obtained when the disease was refractory, from a patient treated with antithyroid drugs. V and J are TRBV6-5 and TRBJ1-6, with unresolved D. This TCR derives from a female donor with Graves disease. CDR3 protein: CASSYGSSSYNSPLHF. The CDR3 DNA reads as TGTGCCAGCAGTTACGGTTCGAGCTCCTATAATTCACCCCTCCACTTT.